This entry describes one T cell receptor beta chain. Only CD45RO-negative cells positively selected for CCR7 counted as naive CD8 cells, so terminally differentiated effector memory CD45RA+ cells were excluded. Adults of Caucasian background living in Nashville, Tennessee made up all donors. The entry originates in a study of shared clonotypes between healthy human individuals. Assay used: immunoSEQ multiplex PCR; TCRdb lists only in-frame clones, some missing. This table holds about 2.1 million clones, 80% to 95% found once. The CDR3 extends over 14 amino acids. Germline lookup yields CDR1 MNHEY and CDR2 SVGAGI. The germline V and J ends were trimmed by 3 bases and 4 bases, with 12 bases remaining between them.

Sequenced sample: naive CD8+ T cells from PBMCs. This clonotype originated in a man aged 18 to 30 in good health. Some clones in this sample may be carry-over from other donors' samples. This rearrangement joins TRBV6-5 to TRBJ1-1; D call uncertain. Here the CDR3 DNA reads TGTGCCAGCAGTTATATTGAGGGTGTCACTGAAGCTTTCTTT. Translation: CASSYIEGVTEAFF.